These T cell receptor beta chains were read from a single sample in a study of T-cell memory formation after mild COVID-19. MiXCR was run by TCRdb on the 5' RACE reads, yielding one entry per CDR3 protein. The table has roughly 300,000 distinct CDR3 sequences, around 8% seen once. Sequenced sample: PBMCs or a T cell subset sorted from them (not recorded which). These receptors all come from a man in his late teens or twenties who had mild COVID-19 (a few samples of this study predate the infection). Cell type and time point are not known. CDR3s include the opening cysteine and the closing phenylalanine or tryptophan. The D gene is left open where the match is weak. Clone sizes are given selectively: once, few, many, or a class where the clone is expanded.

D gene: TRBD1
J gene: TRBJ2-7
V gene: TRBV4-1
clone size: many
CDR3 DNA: TGCGCCAGCAGCGGGACAGGGGGTTACGAGCAGTACTTC
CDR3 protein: CASSGTGGYEQYF

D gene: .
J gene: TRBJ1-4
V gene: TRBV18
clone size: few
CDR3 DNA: TGTGCCAGCTCACCACGAGGGGCGCTTAATGAAAAACTGTTTTTT
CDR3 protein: CASSPRGALNEKLFF

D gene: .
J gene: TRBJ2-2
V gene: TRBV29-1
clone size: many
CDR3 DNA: TGCAGCGTCCAGGACAGTGGAAACACCGGGGAGCTGTTTTTT
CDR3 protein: CSVQDSGNTGELFF

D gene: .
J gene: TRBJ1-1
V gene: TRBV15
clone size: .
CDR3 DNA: TGTGCCACCCGAGAGGGCTGGGGCACTGAAGCTTTCTTT
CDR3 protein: CATREGWGTEAFF

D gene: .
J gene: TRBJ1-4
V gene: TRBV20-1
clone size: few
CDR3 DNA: TGCAGTGCTGGGGCCCCACAGGATGAAAAACTGTTTTTT
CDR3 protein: CSAGAPQDEKLFF

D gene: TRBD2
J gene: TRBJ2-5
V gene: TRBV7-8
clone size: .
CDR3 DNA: TGTGCCAGCAGCTTAGCCCGGGAGGCCCAGTACTTC
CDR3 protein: CASSLAREAQYF

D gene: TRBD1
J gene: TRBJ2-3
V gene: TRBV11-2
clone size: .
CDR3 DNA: TGTGCCAGCAGACTACAGGGGCAAGCCACAGATACGCAGTATTTT
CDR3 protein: CASRLQGQATDTQYF

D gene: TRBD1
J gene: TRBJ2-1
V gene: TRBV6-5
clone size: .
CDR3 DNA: TGTGCCAGCAGCCGCGGACAGGGGCCTTACAATGAGCAGTTCTTC
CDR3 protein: CASSRGQGPYNEQFF

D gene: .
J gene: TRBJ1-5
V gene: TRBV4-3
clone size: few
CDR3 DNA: TGCGCCAGCAGCCAAGAGTACCAGGGGTTCGGCAATCAGCCCCAGCATTTT
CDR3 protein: CASSQEYQGFGNQPQHF

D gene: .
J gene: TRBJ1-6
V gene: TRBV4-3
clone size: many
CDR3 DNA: TGCGCCAGCAGCCAAGAAAGAAGGTCCTCCCTCCACTTT
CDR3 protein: CASSQERRSSLHF

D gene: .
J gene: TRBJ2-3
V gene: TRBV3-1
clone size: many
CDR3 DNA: TGTGCCAGCAGTCAACTGGACCTAGAAGATACGCAGTATTTT
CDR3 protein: CASSQLDLEDTQYF

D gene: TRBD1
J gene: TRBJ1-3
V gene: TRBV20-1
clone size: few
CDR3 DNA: TGCAGTGCTACCAGGGGGCAGGGAAACACCATATATTTT
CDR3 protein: CSATRGQGNTIYF

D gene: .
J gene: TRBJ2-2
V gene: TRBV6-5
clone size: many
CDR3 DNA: TGTGCCAGCAGTACGACAGCACCCCCGAACACCGGGGAGCTGTTTTTT
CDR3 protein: CASSTTAPPNTGELFF

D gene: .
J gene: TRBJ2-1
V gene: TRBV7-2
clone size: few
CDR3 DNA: TGTGCCAGCAGCTTAGCCGGGGGGCCCTACAGTGAGCAGTTCTTC
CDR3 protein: CASSLAGGPYSEQFF

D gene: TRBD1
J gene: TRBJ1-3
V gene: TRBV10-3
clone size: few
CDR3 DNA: TGTGCCATCAGTCTTGGACAGGGTGGAAACACCATATATTTT
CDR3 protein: CAISLGQGGNTIYF

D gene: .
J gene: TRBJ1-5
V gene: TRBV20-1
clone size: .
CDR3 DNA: TGCAGTGCTAGTTGGGGGCTTGGCAATCAGCCCCAGCATTTT
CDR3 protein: CSASWGLGNQPQHF

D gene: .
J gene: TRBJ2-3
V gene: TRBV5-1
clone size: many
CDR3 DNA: TGCGCCAGCAGCCCCTATGACAGCAGCACAGATACGCAGTATTTT
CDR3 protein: CASSPYDSSTDTQYF

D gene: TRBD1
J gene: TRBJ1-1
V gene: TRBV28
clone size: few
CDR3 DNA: TGTGCCAGCAGTTTATGGGACAGGGGACGGGCTTTCTTT
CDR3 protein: CASSLWDRGRAFF

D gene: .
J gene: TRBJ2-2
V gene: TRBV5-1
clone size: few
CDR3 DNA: TGCGCCAGCAGCCACGGCACGGGCACGCATACCGGGGAGCTGTTTTTT
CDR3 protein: CASSHGTGTHTGELFF

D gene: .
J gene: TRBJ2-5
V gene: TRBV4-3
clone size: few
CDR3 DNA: TGCGCCAGCAGCCAAGGAAATGTGAACAGGGAGGCCCAGTACTTC
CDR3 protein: CASSQGNVNREAQYF

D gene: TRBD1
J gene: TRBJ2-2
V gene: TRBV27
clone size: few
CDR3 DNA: TGTGCCAGCAGTAAGCCGTTAGAAGGGACAGGGAAAACCGGGGAGCTGTTTTTT
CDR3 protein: CASSKPLEGTGKTGELFF

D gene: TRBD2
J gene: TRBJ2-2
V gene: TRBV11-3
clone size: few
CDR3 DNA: TGTGCCAGCAGCTTAAGGCTAGCGGGGGCGAACACCGGGGAGCTGTTTTTT
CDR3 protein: CASSLRLAGANTGELFF

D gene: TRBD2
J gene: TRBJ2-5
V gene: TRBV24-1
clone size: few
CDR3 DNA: TGTGCCACCAGTGATTTATTCGGGGGGGTAGAGACCCAGTACTTC
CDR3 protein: CATSDLFGGVETQYF

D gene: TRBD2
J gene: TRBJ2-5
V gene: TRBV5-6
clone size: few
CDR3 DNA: TGTGCCAGCAGCTCCCTTGCGGGGGGGAGGAAGACCCAGTACTTC
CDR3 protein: CASSSLAGGRKTQYF

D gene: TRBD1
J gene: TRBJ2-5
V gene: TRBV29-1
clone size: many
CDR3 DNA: TGCAGCGTTGAAGATCCATGGGGACAGGGGGCCTGGGAGACCCAGTACTTC
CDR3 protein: CSVEDPWGQGAWETQYF

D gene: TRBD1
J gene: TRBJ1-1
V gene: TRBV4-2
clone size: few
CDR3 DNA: TGTGCCAGCAGCCCCAGGGGGCGCGAAAAGGGCACTGAAGCTTTCTTT
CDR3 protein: CASSPRGREKGTEAFF

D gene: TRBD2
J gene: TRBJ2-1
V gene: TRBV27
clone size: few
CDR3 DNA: TGTGCCAGCAGTTTGAGGCTAGCGGGGTCCAATGAGCAGTTCTTC
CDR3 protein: CASSLRLAGSNEQFF

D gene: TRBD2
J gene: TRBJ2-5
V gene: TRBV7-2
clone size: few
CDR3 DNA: TGTGCCAGCAGCGCCAGGACTAGCGGGGGGGCGAGAGAGACCCAGTACTTC
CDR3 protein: CASSARTSGGARETQYF

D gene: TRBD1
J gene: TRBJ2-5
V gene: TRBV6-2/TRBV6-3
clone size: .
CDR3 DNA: TGTGCCAGCAGGACAGGGTTGAAGACCCAGTACTTC
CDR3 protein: CASRTGLKTQYF

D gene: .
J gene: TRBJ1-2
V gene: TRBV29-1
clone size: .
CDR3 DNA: TGCAGCGTTCCCGGGACATCCAACTATGGCTACACCTTC
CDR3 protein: CSVPGTSNYGYTF

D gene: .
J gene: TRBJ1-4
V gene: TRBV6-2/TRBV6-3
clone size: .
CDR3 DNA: TGTGCCAGCAGTTACTCGACCGGGCGCGATGGAAAACTGTTTTTT
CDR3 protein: CASSYSTGRDGKLFF

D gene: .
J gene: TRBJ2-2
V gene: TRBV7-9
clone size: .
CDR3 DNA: TGTGCCAGCACCCGCCTAACGAACACCGGGGAGCTGTTTTTT
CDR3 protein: CASTRLTNTGELFF

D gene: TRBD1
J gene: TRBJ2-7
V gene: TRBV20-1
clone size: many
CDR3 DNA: TGCAGTGCTGGTAGAGATTCCGGGACAGCCTTACGGGGGTACTTC
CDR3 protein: CSAGRDSGTALRGYF

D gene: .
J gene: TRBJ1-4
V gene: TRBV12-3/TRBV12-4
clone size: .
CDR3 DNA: TGTGCCAGCAGTTTCTCTGTGTTTCCTAATGAAAAACTGTTTTTT
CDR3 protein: CASSFSVFPNEKLFF

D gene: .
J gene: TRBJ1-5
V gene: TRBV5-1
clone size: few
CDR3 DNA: TGCGCCAGCAGCCCGGACGGGACCAAGCCCCAGCATTTT
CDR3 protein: CASSPDGTKPQHF

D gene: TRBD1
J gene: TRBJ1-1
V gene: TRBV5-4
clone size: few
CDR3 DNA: TGTGCCAGCAGCTTGAACAGGGGATGGGACACTGAAGCTTTCTTT
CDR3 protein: CASSLNRGWDTEAFF

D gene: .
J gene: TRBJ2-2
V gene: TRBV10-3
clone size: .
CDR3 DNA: TGTGCCATCACCCCGGGACCGAACACCGGGGAGCTGTTTTTT
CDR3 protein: CAITPGPNTGELFF

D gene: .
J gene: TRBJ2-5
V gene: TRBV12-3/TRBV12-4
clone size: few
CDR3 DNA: TGTGCCAGCAGTTGGGGCGAAGAGACCCAGTACTTC
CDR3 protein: CASSWGEETQYF

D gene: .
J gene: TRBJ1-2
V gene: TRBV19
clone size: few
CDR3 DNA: TGTGCCAGTATGCGGCAGGACACTAACTATGGCTACACCTTC
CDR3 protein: CASMRQDTNYGYTF

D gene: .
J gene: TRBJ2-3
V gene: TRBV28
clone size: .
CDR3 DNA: TGTGCCAGCAGTCCCCCGGGGAGAACAGATACGCAGTATTTT
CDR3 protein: CASSPPGRTDTQYF

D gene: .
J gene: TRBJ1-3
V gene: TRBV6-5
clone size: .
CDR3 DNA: TGTGCCAGCACCCCAGACCGATTCTCTGGAAACACCATATATTTT
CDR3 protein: CASTPDRFSGNTIYF

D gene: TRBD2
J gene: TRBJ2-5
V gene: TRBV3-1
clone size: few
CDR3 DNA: TGTGCCAGCAGCCCTCCCCTAGCGGGGGCTCAAGAGACCCAGTACTTC
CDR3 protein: CASSPPLAGAQETQYF

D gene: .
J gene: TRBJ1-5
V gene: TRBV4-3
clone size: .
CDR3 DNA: TGCGCCAGCAGCCAAGGACAGGCGAGCAATCAGCCCCAGCATTTT
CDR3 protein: CASSQGQASNQPQHF

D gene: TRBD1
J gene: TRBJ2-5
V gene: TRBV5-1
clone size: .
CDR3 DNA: TGCGCCAGCAAGCCCCTGACAGGGGCCCAAGAGACCCAGTACTTC
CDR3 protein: CASKPLTGAQETQYF

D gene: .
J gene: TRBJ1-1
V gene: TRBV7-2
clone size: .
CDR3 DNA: TGTGCCAGCAGCGCCAGGGTCATGGGGAACACTGAAGCTTTCTTT
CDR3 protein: CASSARVMGNTEAFF

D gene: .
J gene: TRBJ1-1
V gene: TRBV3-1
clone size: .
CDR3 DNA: TGTGCCAGCAGCCAAAGGGAGATAGGCACTGAAGCTTTCTTT
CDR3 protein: CASSQREIGTEAFF

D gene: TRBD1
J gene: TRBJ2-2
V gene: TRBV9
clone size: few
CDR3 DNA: TGTGCCAGCAGCGTTCCAGGACAGGGTGCGAACACCGGGGAGCTGTTTTTT
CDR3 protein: CASSVPGQGANTGELFF